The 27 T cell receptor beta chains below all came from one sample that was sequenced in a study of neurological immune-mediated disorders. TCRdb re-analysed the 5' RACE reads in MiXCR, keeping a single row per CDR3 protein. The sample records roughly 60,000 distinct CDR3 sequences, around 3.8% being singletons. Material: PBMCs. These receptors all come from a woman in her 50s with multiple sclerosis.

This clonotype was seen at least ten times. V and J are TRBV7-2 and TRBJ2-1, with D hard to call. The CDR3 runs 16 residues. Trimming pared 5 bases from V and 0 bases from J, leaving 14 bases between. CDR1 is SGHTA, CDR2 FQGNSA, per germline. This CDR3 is CASSASLPSSYNEQFF. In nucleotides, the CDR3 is TGTGCCAGCAGCGCGAGTCTCCCGAGCTCCTACAATGAGCAGTTCTTC.

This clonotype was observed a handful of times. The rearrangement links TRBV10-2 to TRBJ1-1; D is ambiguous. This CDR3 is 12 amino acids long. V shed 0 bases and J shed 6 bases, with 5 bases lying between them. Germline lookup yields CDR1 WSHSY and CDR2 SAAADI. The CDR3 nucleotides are TGCGCCAGCAGTGAGTCGATGTCTGAAGCTTTCTTT. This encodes CASSESMSEAFF.

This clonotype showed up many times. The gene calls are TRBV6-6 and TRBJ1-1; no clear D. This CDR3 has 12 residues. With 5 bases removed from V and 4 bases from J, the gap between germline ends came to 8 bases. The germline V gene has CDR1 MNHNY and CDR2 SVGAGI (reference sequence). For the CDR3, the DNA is TGTGCCAGCAGTCGGTTACCCACTGAAGCTTTCTTT. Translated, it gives CASSRLPTEAFF.

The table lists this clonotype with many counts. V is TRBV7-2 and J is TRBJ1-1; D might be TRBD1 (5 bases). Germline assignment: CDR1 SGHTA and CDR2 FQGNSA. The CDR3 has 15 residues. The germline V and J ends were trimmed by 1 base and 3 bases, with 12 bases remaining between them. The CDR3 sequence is CASSLDAGPDTEAFF. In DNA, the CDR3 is TGTGCCAGCAGCTTAGATGCAGGGCCGGACACTGAAGCTTTCTTT. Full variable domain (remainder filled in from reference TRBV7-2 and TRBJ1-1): GAGVSQSPSNKVTEKGKDVELRCDPISGHTALYWYRQSLGQGLEFLIYFQGNSAPDKSGLPSDRFSAERTGGSVSTLTIQRTQQEDSAVYLCASSLDAGPDTEAFFGQGTRLTVV.

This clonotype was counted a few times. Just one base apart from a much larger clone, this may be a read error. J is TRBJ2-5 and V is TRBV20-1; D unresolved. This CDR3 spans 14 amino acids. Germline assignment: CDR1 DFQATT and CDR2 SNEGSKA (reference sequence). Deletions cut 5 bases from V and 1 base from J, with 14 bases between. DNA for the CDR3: TGCAGTGCTTCCGTCCCGAAACTCCAAGAGACCCAGTACTTC. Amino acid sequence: CSASVPKLQETQYF.

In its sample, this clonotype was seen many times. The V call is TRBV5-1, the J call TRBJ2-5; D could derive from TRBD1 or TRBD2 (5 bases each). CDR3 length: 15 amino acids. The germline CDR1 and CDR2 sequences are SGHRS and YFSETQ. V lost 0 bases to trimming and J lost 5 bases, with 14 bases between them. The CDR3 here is CASSLVRTGAETQYF. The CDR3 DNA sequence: TGCGCCAGCAGCTTGGTTAGGACCGGGGCGGAGACCCAGTACTTC.

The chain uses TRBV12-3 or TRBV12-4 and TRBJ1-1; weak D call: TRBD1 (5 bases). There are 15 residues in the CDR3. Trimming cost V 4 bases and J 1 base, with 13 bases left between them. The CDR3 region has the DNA TGTGCCAGCAGTTGGGCGTTTGGACAGAACACTGAAGCTTTCTTT. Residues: CASSWAFGQNTEAFF.

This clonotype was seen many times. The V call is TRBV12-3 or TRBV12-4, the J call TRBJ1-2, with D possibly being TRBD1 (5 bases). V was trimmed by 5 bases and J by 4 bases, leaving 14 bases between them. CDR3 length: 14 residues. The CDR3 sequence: CASSIDSILYGYTF. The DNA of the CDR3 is TGTGCCAGCAGTATAGACAGCATCCTCTATGGCTACACCTTC.

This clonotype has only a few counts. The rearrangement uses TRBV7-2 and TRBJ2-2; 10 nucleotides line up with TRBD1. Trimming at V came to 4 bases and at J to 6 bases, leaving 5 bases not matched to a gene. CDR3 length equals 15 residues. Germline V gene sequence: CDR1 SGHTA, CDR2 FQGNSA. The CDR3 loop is CASSWTGGSSGELFF. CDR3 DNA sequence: TGTGCCAGCAGCTGGACAGGGGGGTCATCCGGGGAGCTGTTTTTT.

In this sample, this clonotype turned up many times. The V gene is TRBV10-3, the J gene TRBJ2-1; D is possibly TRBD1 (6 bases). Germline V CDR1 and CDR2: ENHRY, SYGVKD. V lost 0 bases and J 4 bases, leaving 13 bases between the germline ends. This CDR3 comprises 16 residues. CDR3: CAISESDSRGYNEQFF. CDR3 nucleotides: TGTGCCATCAGTGAGTCGGACAGTAGGGGTTACAATGAGCAGTTCTTC.

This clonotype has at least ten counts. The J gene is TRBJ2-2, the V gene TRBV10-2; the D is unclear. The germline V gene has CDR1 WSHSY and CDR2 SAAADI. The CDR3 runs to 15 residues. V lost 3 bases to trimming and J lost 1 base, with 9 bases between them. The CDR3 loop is CASSDPGQNTGELFF. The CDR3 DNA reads TGCGCCAGCAGTGACCCCGGCCAGAACACCGGGGAGCTGTTTTTT.

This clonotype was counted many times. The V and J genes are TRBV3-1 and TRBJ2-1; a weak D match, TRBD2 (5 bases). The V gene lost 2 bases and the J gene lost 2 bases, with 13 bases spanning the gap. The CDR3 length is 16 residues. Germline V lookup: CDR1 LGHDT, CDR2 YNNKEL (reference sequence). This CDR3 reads CASSQTSAGTYNEQFF. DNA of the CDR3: TGTGCCAGCAGCCAAACATCGGCGGGTACCTACAATGAGCAGTTCTTC.

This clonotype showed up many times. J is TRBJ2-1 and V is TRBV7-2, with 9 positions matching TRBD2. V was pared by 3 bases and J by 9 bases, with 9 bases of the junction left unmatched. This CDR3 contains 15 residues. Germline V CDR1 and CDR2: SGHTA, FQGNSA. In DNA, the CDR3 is TGTGCCAGCAGCTTTGATGGGGGAGCGGGGGGTGAGCAGTTCTTC. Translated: CASSFDGGAGGEQFF.

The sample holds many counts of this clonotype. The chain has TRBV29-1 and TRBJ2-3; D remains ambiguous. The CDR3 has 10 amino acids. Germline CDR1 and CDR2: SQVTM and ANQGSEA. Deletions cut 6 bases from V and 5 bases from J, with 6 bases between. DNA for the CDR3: TGCAGCGTCTGGGGAGATACGCAGTATTTT. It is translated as CSVWGDTQYF.

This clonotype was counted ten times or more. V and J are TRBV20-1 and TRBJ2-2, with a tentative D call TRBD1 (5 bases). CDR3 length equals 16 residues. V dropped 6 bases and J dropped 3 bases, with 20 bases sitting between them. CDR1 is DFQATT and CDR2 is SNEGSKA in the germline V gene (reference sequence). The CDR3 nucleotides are TGCAGTGCCCCCAAAGGGGCTTGGTCAGACACCGGGGAGCTGTTTTTT. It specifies CSAPKGAWSDTGELFF.

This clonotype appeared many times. The CDR3 here is CASSLGGPGAPTEAFF. In DNA form, the CDR3 reads TGTGCCAGCAGCTTAGGGGGGCCGGGGGCCCCCACTGAAGCTTTCTTT. The chain joins TRBV7-9 to TRBJ1-1; tentative D call: TRBD1 (6 bases). With 1 base removed from V and 4 bases from J, the gap between germline ends came to 16 bases. This CDR3 spans 16 amino acids. The germline CDR1 and CDR2 sequences are SEHNR and FQNEAQ (reference sequence).

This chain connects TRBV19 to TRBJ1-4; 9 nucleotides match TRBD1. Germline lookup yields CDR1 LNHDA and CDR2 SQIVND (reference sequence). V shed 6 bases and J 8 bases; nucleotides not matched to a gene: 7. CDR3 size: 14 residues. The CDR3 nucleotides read TGTGCCAGTAGGCCACAGGGGGCGAAGGAAAAACTGTTTTTT. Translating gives CASRPQGAKEKLFF.

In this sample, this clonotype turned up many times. Here the CDR3 DNA reads TGTGCCAGCAGCTTAGCGGGAAGCGGGTTGAATGAGCAGTTCTTC. Translation gives CASSLAGSGLNEQFF. The rearrangement uses TRBV7-2 and TRBJ2-1; D may be TRBD2 (6 bases). V was clipped by 0 bases and J by 7 bases, with 13 bases between them. The CDR3 contains 15 residues. Germline V lookup: CDR1 SGHTA, CDR2 FQGNSA.

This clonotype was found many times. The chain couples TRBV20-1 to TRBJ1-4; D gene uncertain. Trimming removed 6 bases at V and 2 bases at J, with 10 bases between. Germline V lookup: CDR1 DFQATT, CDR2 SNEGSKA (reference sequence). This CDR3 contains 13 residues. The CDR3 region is CSARFGTNEKLFF. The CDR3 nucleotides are TGCAGTGCCCGGTTCGGGACTAATGAAAAACTGTTTTTT.

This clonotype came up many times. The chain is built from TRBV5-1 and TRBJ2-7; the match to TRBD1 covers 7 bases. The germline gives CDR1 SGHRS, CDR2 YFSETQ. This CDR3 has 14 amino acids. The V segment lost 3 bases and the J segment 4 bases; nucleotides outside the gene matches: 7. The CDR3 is CASSSAYRGYEQYF. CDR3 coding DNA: TGCGCCAGCAGCTCCGCCTACAGGGGATACGAGCAGTACTTC.

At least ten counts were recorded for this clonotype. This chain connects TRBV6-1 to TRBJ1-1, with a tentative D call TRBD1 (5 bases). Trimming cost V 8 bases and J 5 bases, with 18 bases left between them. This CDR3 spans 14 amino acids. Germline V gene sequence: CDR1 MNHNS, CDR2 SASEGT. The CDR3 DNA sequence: TGTGCCAGCCTCAGGGAGGGGTTCGGAACTGAAGCTTTCTTT. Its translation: CASLREGFGTEAFF.

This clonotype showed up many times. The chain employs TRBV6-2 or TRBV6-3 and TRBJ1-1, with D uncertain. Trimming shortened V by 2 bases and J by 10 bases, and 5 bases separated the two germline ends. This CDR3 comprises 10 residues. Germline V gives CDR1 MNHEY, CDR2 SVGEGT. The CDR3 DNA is TGTGCCAGCAGTTACCCCGGAGCTTTCTTT. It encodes CASSYPGAFF.

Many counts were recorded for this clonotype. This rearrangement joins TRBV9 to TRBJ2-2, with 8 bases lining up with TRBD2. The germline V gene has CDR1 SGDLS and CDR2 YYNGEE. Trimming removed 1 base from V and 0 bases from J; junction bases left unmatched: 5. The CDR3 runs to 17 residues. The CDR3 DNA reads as TGTGCCAGCAGCGTACAGGCGGGAGGCCCGAACACCGGGGAGCTGTTTTTT. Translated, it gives CASSVQAGGPNTGELFF.

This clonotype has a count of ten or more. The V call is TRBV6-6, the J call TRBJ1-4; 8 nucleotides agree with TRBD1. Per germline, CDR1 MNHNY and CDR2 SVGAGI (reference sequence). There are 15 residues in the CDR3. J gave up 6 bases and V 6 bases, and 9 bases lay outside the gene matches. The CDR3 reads CASSSDRGGDEKLFF. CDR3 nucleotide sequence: TGTGCCAGCAGCTCAGACAGGGGTGGGGATGAAAAACTGTTTTTT.

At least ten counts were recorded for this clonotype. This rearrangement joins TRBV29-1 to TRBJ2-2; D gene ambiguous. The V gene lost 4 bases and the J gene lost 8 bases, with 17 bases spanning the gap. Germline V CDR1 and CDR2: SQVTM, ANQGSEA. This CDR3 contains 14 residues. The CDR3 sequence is CSVASAGARGELFF. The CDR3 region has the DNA TGCAGCGTTGCCTCTGCCGGCGCCCGGGGGGAGCTGTTTTTT.

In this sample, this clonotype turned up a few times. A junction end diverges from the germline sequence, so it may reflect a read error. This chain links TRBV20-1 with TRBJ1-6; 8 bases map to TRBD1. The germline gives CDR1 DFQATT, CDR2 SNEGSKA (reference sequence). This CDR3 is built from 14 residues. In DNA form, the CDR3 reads TGCAGTGCTAGAGACCCGACAGGGGACTCACCCCTCAACTTT. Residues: CSARDPTGDSPLNF.

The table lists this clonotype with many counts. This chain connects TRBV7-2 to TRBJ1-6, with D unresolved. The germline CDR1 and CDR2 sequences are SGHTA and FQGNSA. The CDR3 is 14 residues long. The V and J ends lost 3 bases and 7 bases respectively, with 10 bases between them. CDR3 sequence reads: CASSLRTGNSPLHF. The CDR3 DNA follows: TGTGCCAGCAGCTTGAGGACGGGAAATTCACCCCTCCACTTT. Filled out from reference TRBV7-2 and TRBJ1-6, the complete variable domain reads GAGVSQSPSNKVTEKGKDVELRCDPISGHTALYWYRQSLGQGLEFLIYFQGNSAPDKSGLPSDRFSAERTGGSVSTLTIQRTQQEDSAVYLCASSLRTGNSPLHFGNGTRLTVT.